The rows below give T cell receptor beta chains drawn from one sample of a study of post-analysis software for immune sequencing data. MiXCR was run by TCRdb on the PCR reads, yielding one entry per CDR3 protein. The sample consists of roughly 400,000 distinct CDR3 sequences, about 40% of them appearing once. Material: blood. The receptors derive from a girl aged 2 to 9 with multiple sclerosis. Each CDR3 is given without its conserved first and last residue.

CDR3 protein: ASSFTGGAGNSPLH
J gene: TRBJ1-6
V gene: TRBV7-9

CDR3 protein: SARDSNEQF
J gene: TRBJ2-1
V gene: TRBV20-1

CDR3 protein: SARPTGGIYEQF
J gene: TRBJ2-1
V gene: TRBV20-1

CDR3 protein: ASSPGQGCSEQY
J gene: -
V gene: TRBV5-1

CDR3 protein: ASSQDASGGAYEQY
J gene: -
V gene: TRBV4-2

CDR3 protein: ASSFSQPGYNEQF
J gene: TRBJ2-1
V gene: TRBV5-1

CDR3 protein: SVTGHRTSGTSTDTQY
J gene: TRBJ2-3
V gene: TRBV29-1

CDR3 protein: ASGFAPGGSNEQF
J gene: TRBJ2-1
V gene: TRBV12-5

CDR3 protein: ASGLQGGNEQF
J gene: TRBJ2-1
V gene: TRBV7-8

CDR3 protein: ASSEGGGGANVLT
J gene: TRBJ2-6
V gene: TRBV28

CDR3 protein: ATSPTGYGYT
J gene: TRBJ1-2
V gene: TRBV24-1

CDR3 protein: ASSLGGTGLYNEQF
J gene: TRBJ2-1
V gene: TRBV7-6

CDR3 protein: ASRPVGTLDNSPLH
J gene: TRBJ1-6
V gene: TRBV6-5

CDR3 protein: ASSLVGGVFGYT
J gene: TRBJ1-2
V gene: TRBV5-1

CDR3 protein: ASREGGSKNIQY
J gene: TRBJ2-4
V gene: TRBV12-3/TRBV12-4

CDR3 protein: ASSSDRGYNEQF
J gene: TRBJ2-1
V gene: TRBV9

CDR3 protein: SVQRKAVSAYEQY
J gene: TRBJ2-7
V gene: TRBV20-1

CDR3 protein: SARDQVPNQPQH
J gene: TRBJ1-5
V gene: TRBV20-1

CDR3 protein: AISEIRERGETQY
J gene: TRBJ2-5
V gene: TRBV10-3

CDR3 protein: ATLVGLAGSTDTQY
J gene: TRBJ2-3
V gene: TRBV2

CDR3 protein: ASSLARKGGAEAF
J gene: TRBJ1-1
V gene: TRBV7-8

CDR3 protein: ASSRQSSYEQY
J gene: TRBJ2-7
V gene: TRBV6-5

CDR3 protein: ASSQDILANADEQY
J gene: TRBJ2-7
V gene: TRBV4-2

CDR3 protein: ASSVAPGSGSRETQY
J gene: TRBJ2-5
V gene: TRBV9

CDR3 protein: ASSSLAGRLEY
J gene: TRBJ2-5
V gene: TRBV28

CDR3 protein: ASSLGVRGVGDTQY
J gene: TRBJ2-3
V gene: TRBV7-2

CDR3 protein: ASSSRGQETQY
J gene: TRBJ2-5
V gene: TRBV7-9

CDR3 protein: ASSLTLAGGQGQF
J gene: TRBJ2-1
V gene: TRBV7-3

CDR3 protein: ATRGTVSGEQY
J gene: TRBJ2-7
V gene: TRBV12-3/TRBV12-4

CDR3 protein: ATSSVYGYT
J gene: TRBJ1-2
V gene: TRBV24-1

CDR3 protein: ASVPQPPYEQY
J gene: TRBJ2-7
V gene: TRBV7-9

CDR3 protein: ATTAANTEAF
J gene: TRBJ1-1
V gene: TRBV10-3

CDR3 protein: ASRQGNGYT
J gene: TRBJ1-2
V gene: TRBV12-3/TRBV12-4

CDR3 protein: AWSVSPHGGAFGNQPQH
J gene: TRBJ1-5
V gene: TRBV30

CDR3 protein: ASREQGRNTEAF
J gene: TRBJ1-1
V gene: TRBV28

CDR3 protein: ASMLSGGTGETQY
J gene: TRBJ2-5
V gene: TRBV3-1

CDR3 protein: ASSLVGLREGYQETQY
J gene: TRBJ2-5
V gene: TRBV5-1

CDR3 protein: ASSGREGYEQY
J gene: TRBJ2-7
V gene: TRBV3-1

CDR3 protein: VSSPYGQGNPEAF
J gene: TRBJ1-1
V gene: TRBV6-6

CDR3 protein: SVDGQGGETQY
J gene: TRBJ2-5
V gene: TRBV29-1

CDR3 protein: SVVTGSYEQY
J gene: TRBJ2-7
V gene: TRBV29-1